This entry describes one T cell receptor (beta chain). There is no known antigen for this receptor. Base qualities are not recorded, but no much larger clone differs from it by a single base. The data are from a study of shared clonotypes between healthy human individuals (dated by TCRdb to the early 2020s). Notes on the research overall: A couple of women and a few men aged 18 to 49 years were included in the cohort. For each donor, three plates each were used for CD4 naive and CD4 memory, two plates were used for CD8 naive, and one plate was used for CD8 memory. Blood TCR repertoires of several healthy adults were deeply sequenced to estimate repertoire size and the extent of clonotype sharing between individuals. To increase sequencing depth and limit assay-specific biases, TCR repertoire library preparation and sequencing were carried out by different laboratories using diverse techniques. Each donor's leukapheresis produced roughly between about 0.9 and 9.5 billion PBMCs. The investigation overall reported the following: Sampling was restricted to blood, and TCR repertoires in tissue are likely to differ from TCR repertoires in blood. Larger estimated clonotype richness was generally found for naive subsets than for memory subsets. The genetic and exposure-history diversity represented was limited by the small number of donors. Higher generation probabilities were observed for clonotypes shared by all four sorted-subset donors than for non-shared clonotypes. Based on pairwise subsampling, the degree of clonotype sharing among donors was expected to be affected by sequencing depth. Across a few donors, approximately 5% of naive CD4, 3% to 4% of naive CD8, around 2.1% of memory CD4, and roughly 0.41% of memory CD8 clonotypes were shared. Incomplete sequencing was indicated by rarefaction of sorted-subset datasets, despite the large sequencing depth.

Donors were healthy HIV-negative adults with no recently reported acute infections or vaccinations. All donors were Caucasian adults living in Nashville, Tennessee, USA. CD4+ T cells were enriched by magnetic negative selection, after which naive cells were positively selected on CD45RA and the negative fraction was taken as the memory subset. After blood collection by leukapheresis, PBMCs were isolated using Ficoll-Histopaque density gradient centrifugation and then cryopreserved in the vapor phase of liquid nitrogen. Purity and quantity of every magnetically sorted T cell population were checked by analytical flow cytometry. Genomic DNA was isolated from every sorted fraction and measured by UV absorbance on a Nanodrop 2000c. Using the deep immunoSEQ assay, TCR CDR3 regions were amplified from genomic DNA by multiplex PCR. Extracted genomic DNA from each cell subset was spread evenly across all wells of several immunoSEQ 96-well plates, with each plate serving as a replicate. For sorted subsets, roughly 200 ng of genomic DNA, equivalent to around 29,000 T cell genomes, went into each replicate PCR. The purified libraries were quantified using a Qubit 3.0 fluorometer, sized with a Bioanalyzer 2100, and then quantified again using the KAPA Library Quantification kit. Every immunoSEQ 96-well plate was sequenced on a dedicated single-read 150-cycle Illumina NextSeq 550 flow cell. The paper's processing steps were these. Because only junctional sequences without quality scores were contained in the immunoSEQ output, filtering matching that applied to full-length reads could not be performed. Sequences were annotated with PyIR, a Python wrapper for IgBLAST v1.9, and V/J genes and CDR3 were assigned using IMGT germline references. Reads with weak V/J assignments (E-value above 1e-6), missing CDR3, stop codons, out-of-frame junctions, or ambiguous translated residues were removed. V3J clonotypes were defined as sequences sharing the same inferred V gene, J gene, and CDR3 amino acid sequence. Percentage overlap between repertoires was computed as shared unique clonotypes divided by the size of the smaller repertoire. Repertoire richness was assessed with RTK rarefaction, the Chao1 estimator, and Recon v2.1 estimates of unobserved clonotypes. OLGA was used to compute generation probabilities for all TCRbeta clonotypes that the gDNA method yielded from a handful of donors. Here the immuneACCESS table is served through TCRdb, limited to in-frame sequences with V and J called. Missing clones are a known gap in these copies; in checked studies unresolved V genes cover under half, and the rest lacks a known reason. V, J and clone size derive from that table, while D and trimming were established from the DNA sequence. The sample yields approximately 1.1 million clones; 75% to 80% were counted once. The top ten clones comprise around 0.47% of the sample.

The CDR3 holds 15 amino acids from the cysteine to the phenylalanine. Kept here is only the CDR3 DNA, which spans 45 bases and is read in frame from base 1. V is shortened by 5 bases, J by 1 base, and the region joining them spans 9 bases. The germline V gene (reference sequence) yields LNHDA for CDR1 and SQIVND for CDR2. This clonotype was obtained from a man aged 18 to 30 in good health. Some clones in this sample may be carry-over from other donors' samples. Sequencing was carried out using memory CD4+ T cells from PBMCs. The cell subset or site label of this sample denotes: CD45RA-negative fraction. The chain is made from TRBV19 and TRBJ2-6; the D gene identity is not certain. The nucleotide sequence is TGTGCCAGTAGTCCACCACATTCTGGGGCCAACGTCCTGACTTTC. Protein translation: CASSPPHSGANVLTF.